Below, 9 T cell receptor beta chains from the same sample are listed, as sequenced in a study of OX40 agonist ivuxolimab in advanced cancers. The data were produced by immunoSEQ multiplex PCR, yet TCRdb's version contains in-frame clones alone and is incomplete. The sample lists nearly 80,000 clones; about 92% were seen once. The starting material was CD4+ or CD8+ T cells sorted from blood, obtained in a trial of the OX40 agonist ivuxolimab. The receptors derive from an adult with an advanced solid tumor such as melanoma, head and neck, liver or kidney cancer.

Notes on this clone: One junction end does not reproduce the germline sequence, and a read error may be involved. The chain uses TRBV30 and TRBJ2-2, with a tentative D call TRBD1 (6 bases). From germline, CDR1 is GTSNPN and CDR2 SVGIG (reference sequence). The CDR3 length is 15 residues. CDR3 in DNA: TGTGCCTGGAGCGTAGGGGGTGGGAACACCGGGAAGCTGTTTTTT. Encoded protein: CAWSVGGGNTGKLFF.

This clone occurred once. The rearrangement joins TRBV5-5 to TRBJ1-2, with unresolved D. Trimming took off 0 bases at V and 4 bases at J, with 13 bases between the two ends. CDR3 length equals 15 residues. Germline-derived CDR1 and CDR2 are SGHKS and YYEKEE (reference sequence). CDR3 in amino acids: CASSLDGSPVYGYTF. DNA for the CDR3: TGTGCCAGCAGCTTGGATGGCAGCCCCGTCTATGGCTACACCTTC.

The chain recombines TRBV11-3 with TRBJ1-4; 7 bases are a match to TRBD1. V lost 5 bases, J lost 8 bases, and 8 bases stayed unmatched. This CDR3 contains 14 residues. CDR1 and CDR2 from the germline V gene are SGHNT and YENEEA. The CDR3 reads CASSLGGQPEKLFF. The CDR3, as DNA: TGTGCCAGCAGCCTCGGGGGACAGCCCGAAAAACTGTTTTTT. The variable domain in full, completed from reference TRBV11-3 and TRBJ1-4, reads EAGVVQSPRYKIIEKKQPVAFWCNPISGHNTLYWYLQNLGQGPELLIRYENEEAVDDSQLPKDRFSAERLKGVDSTLKIQPAELGDSAVYLCASSLGGQPEKLFFGSGTQLSVL.

The V gene is TRBV6-1, the J gene TRBJ2-5; D perhaps matches TRBD1 (5 bases). The CDR3 consists of 13 residues. V lost 5 bases, J lost 2 bases, and 9 bases lay in between. Germline lookup yields CDR1 MNHNS and CDR2 SASEGT. CDR3 sequence (DNA): TGTGCCAGCAGTCGACAGTCACAAGAGACCCAGTACTTC. The encoded protein is CASSRQSQETQYF.

The rearrangement uses TRBV7-2 and TRBJ1-6; 7 bases match TRBD1. The CDR3 covers 15 residues. V lost 1 base, J lost 7 bases, and 4 bases stayed unmatched. In germline, CDR1 is SGHTA, CDR2 FQGNSA. The CDR3 here is CASSLDQGGNSPLHF. CDR3 bases: TGTGCCAGCAGCTTAGATCAGGGGGGAAATTCACCCCTCCACTTT.

The CDR3 is CASRGQVDNSPLHF. The CDR3 DNA reads TGTGCCAGCAGGGGACAGGTCGATAATTCACCCCTCCACTTT. The chain combines TRBV2 with TRBJ1-6, with 8 bases fitting TRBD1. The CDR3 consists of 14 residues. V gave up 6 bases and J gave up 5 bases; unmatched junction bases: 3. CDR1 is SNHLY, CDR2 FYNNEI, per germline.

The V and J genes are TRBV7-3 and TRBJ2-2; tentatively, D is TRBD1 (6 bases). V lost 5 bases to trimming and J lost 5 bases, with 9 bases between them. Germline V gives CDR1 SGHTA, CDR2 FQGTGA. There are 13 residues in the CDR3. CDR3 amino acids: CASSQGQTGELFF. CDR3 coding DNA: TGTGCCAGCAGCCAAGGACAGACCGGGGAGCTGTTTTTT.

CDR3 coding DNA: TGCGCCAGCAGCACAGGACTGGTACAAGAGACCCAGTACTTC. Its translation is CASSTGLVQETQYF. The chain carries TRBV5-1 and TRBJ2-5, with D perhaps TRBD1 or TRBD2 (5 bases each). The CDR3 runs 14 residues. CDR1 is SGHRS, CDR2 YFSETQ, per germline. The V and J ends lost 4 bases and 2 bases respectively, with 12 bases between them.

This sequence joins TRBV18 and TRBJ2-3, with D possibly called TRBD1 or TRBD2 (5 bases each). Trimming took off 5 bases at V and 6 bases at J, with 15 bases between the two ends. Germline CDR1 and CDR2: KGHSH and LQKENI. This CDR3 comprises 14 residues. The CDR3 nucleotides read TGTGCCAGCTCATCGGGACCCCTGAGCGATACGCAGTATTTT. Amino acids: CASSSGPLSDTQYF.